Shown below are 23 T cell receptor beta chains from a single sample sequenced in a study of naive CD8 T cells in extremely preterm neonates. For these receptors, no antigen is known. Study findings and constraints: Preterm infants showed shorter CDR3s, fewer N additions and less trimming than older groups.

TCRdb keeps only in-frame clones here, not all; method: immunoSEQ multiplex PCR. The table includes fewer than 25,000 clones, around 88% detected once. Samples were taken at extremely preterm deliveries at roughly 23-28 weeks of gestation. Sequencing was carried out using naive CD8+ T cells from cord blood. The receptor set was obtained from a boy who was born preterm.

This sequence joins TRBV11-2 and TRBJ2-4; D unclear. The CDR3 totals 12 residues. With 2 bases removed from V and 4 bases from J, the gap between germline ends came to 3 bases. Germline values: CDR1 SGHAT, CDR2 FQNNGV. Written as DNA, the CDR3 is TGTGCCAGCAGCTTACAAAAAAACATTCAGTACTTC. It yields the protein CASSLQKNIQYF.

This chain connects TRBV19 to TRBJ1-1; no firm D call. V lost 2 bases and J lost 9, with 7 bases in between. This CDR3 region has 11 residues. Germline V gene lookup returns CDR1 LNHDA and CDR2 SQIVND (reference sequence). The CDR3 region has the DNA TGTGCCAGTAGTATATGGAGCCAAGCTTTCTTT. Protein: CASSIWSQAFF.

V gene TRBV9 combines with J gene TRBJ2-3, with 8 bases matching TRBD2. The CDR3 extends over 17 amino acids. Germline lookup yields CDR1 SGDLS and CDR2 YYNGEE. The V segment lost 3 bases and the J segment 3 bases; nucleotides outside the gene matches: 12. The CDR3 loop is CASSATGLAGPTDTQYF. The CDR3 region has the DNA TGTGCCAGCAGCGCGACTGGATTAGCGGGGCCTACAGATACGCAGTATTTT.

J is TRBJ1-4 and V is TRBV9; no reliable D call. Germline V gene data show CDR1 as SGDLS and CDR2 as YYNGEE. The CDR3 is 13 residues long. The germline V and J ends were trimmed by 4 bases and 0 bases, with 4 bases remaining between them. The CDR3 reads CASSRATNEKLFF. The CDR3 region has the DNA TGTGCCAGCAGCAGGGCAACTAATGAAAAACTGTTTTTT.

V usage is TRBV11-1 and J usage is TRBJ2-7; D gene uncertain. Germline-derived CDR1 and CDR2 are SGHAT and FQDESV (reference sequence). The CDR3 runs 12 residues. The V and J ends lost 0 bases and 4 bases respectively, with 4 bases between them. This chain's CDR3 is CASSLAGYEQYF. The CDR3 DNA is TGTGCCAGCAGCTTAGCGGGGTACGAGCAGTACTTC.

The chain combines TRBV5-1 with TRBJ2-1; D is ambiguous. Germline CDR1 is SGHRS and CDR2 is YFSETQ. Trimming cost V 0 bases and J 2 bases, with 0 bases left between them. The CDR3 is 12 residues long. The DNA of the CDR3 is TGCGCCAGCAGCTTGGCCTACAATGAGCAGTTCTTC. Protein: CASSLAYNEQFF.

The chain recombines TRBV7-6 with TRBJ2-7, with 12 bases aligning to TRBD2. The CDR3 consists of 14 residues. Germline lookup yields CDR1 SGHVS and CDR2 FNYEAQ. V was clipped by 2 bases and J by 5 bases; unmatched bases: 1. Here the CDR3 reads CASSLLAGGNEQYF. The CDR3 DNA reads TGTGCCAGCAGCTTACTAGCGGGGGGGAACGAGCAGTACTTC.

The chain joins TRBV5-1 to TRBJ2-7, with 14 nucleotides matching TRBD2. Germline assignment: CDR1 SGHRS and CDR2 YFSETQ. V was pared by 0 bases and J by 3 bases, with 2 bases of the junction left unmatched. There are 16 residues in the CDR3. CDR3 sequence: CASSLAGLAGVYEQYF. The DNA of the CDR3 is TGCGCCAGCAGCTTGGCGGGACTAGCGGGGGTCTACGAGCAGTACTTC.

The genes are TRBV10-3 and TRBJ2-3; tentatively, D is TRBD2 (5 bases). Trimming cost V 2 bases and J 2 bases, with 8 bases left between them. The CDR3 length is 14 residues. Germline CDR1 is ENHRY and CDR2 is SYGVKD. CDR3 coding DNA: TGTGCCATCAGTGAGCTAGCACACACAGATACGCAGTATTTT. Translated: CAISELAHTDTQYF.

This clone was recorded only once. One base away lies a much larger clone, so this may be a sequencing read error. The chain employs TRBV6-5 and TRBJ2-2; no firm D call. The V gene's germline CDR1 is MNHEY and CDR2 SVGAGI. The length of the CDR3 is 12 residues. V shed 2 bases and J shed 5 bases, with 3 bases lying between them. The DNA of the CDR3 is TGTGCCAGCAGTTACAAAACCGGGGAGCTGTTTTTT. Translating gives CASSYKTGELFF.

The chain carries TRBV6-4 and TRBJ1-2; D unclear. V was shortened by 3 bases and J by 4 bases, with 9 bases between the two germline ends. CDR3 size: 13 residues. The V gene's germline CDR1 is MRHNA and CDR2 SNTAGT. The CDR3, as DNA: TGTGCCAGCAGTGAATCGGGGAGCTATGGCTACACCTTC. Protein sequence: CASSESGSYGYTF.

This clone has a single count. This rearrangement joins TRBV5-4 to TRBJ2-2; D remains unclear. The CDR3 totals 14 residues. The ends were cut back, 2 bases at V and 1 base at J, with 6 bases in the middle. Germline V gene data show CDR1 as SGHNT and CDR2 as YYREEE (reference sequence). The CDR3 bases are TGTGCCAGCAGCTTAACGAGGAACACCGGGGAGCTGTTTTTT. Protein: CASSLTRNTGELFF.

The chain combines TRBV9 with TRBJ2-5, with 9 bases lining up with TRBD2. With 4 bases clipped from V and 4 bases from J, the junction kept 8 bases outside the gene matches. This CDR3 region has 15 residues. Germline assignment: CDR1 SGDLS and CDR2 YYNGEE. The CDR3 nucleotides are TGTGCCAGCAGCTTGACTAGCGGCTCGGGAGAGACCCAGTACTTC. As protein: CASSLTSGSGETQYF.

J is TRBJ1-2 and V is TRBV25-1, with TRBD1 matching 8 bases. CDR1 is MGHDK and CDR2 is SYGVNS in the germline V gene. V was pared by 5 bases and J by 5 bases, with 1 base of the junction left unmatched. The CDR3 length is 12 residues. CDR3 in amino acids: CASSQGAYGYTF. The CDR3 nucleotides read TGTGCCAGCAGTCAGGGGGCATATGGCTACACCTTC.

The chain recombines TRBV4-1 with TRBJ1-6, with D maybe TRBD1 (5 bases). This CDR3 is 16 amino acids long. Germline values: CDR1 MGHRA, CDR2 YSYEKL. Trimming removed 4 bases from V and 0 bases from J, with 10 bases in between. As DNA, the CDR3 is TGCGCCAGCAGCCTCAGACAGAGCTCCTATAATTCACCCCTCCACTTT. Protein: CASSLRQSSYNSPLHF.

This clone was recorded only once. V and J are TRBV7-2 and TRBJ2-7; 11 nucleotides align to TRBD2. Germline V lookup: CDR1 SGHTA, CDR2 FQGNSA. CDR3 length equals 14 residues. V shed 1 base and J 6 bases; nucleotides not matched to a gene: 2. CDR3 sequence: CASSLGTSGLEQYF. The CDR3 DNA is TGTGCCAGCAGCTTAGGGACTAGCGGGCTCGAGCAGTACTTC.

The rearrangement uses TRBV19 and TRBJ1-1; TRBD1 matches 7 bases. This CDR3 is 14 amino acids long. Trimming took 6 bases from V and 0 from J; bases not matched to a gene: 4. Germline V lookup: CDR1 LNHDA, CDR2 SQIVND (reference sequence). The CDR3 region is CASRTGWLNTEAFF. The DNA of the CDR3 is TGTGCCAGTAGGACAGGGTGGCTGAACACTGAAGCTTTCTTT.

V gene TRBV6-5 combines with J gene TRBJ2-1; no firm D call. The CDR3 length is 12 residues. The germline V gene encodes CDR1 MNHEY and CDR2 SVGAGI. Trimming cost V 0 bases and J 12 bases, with 9 bases left between them. DNA for the CDR3: TGTGCCAGCAGTTACTCAGGAGTGCCGCAGTTCTTC. Translation gives CASSYSGVPQFF.

This clone was seen more than once but under ten times. The chain links TRBV27 to TRBJ2-7, with 7 bases matching TRBD1. V trimming: 2 bases; J trimming: 0 bases; junction bases outside the gene matches: 4. The germline V gene has CDR1 MNHEY and CDR2 SMNVEV (reference sequence). This CDR3 comprises 15 residues. The CDR3 region has the DNA TGTGCCAGCAGTTTAAGAGGGACAGTCTCCTACGAGCAGTACTTC. Its protein product is CASSLRGTVSYEQYF.

This chain connects TRBV5-4 to TRBJ2-1; D remains unclear. Germline V gene lookup returns CDR1 SGHNT and CDR2 YYREEE (reference sequence). V was clipped by 4 bases and J by 3 bases, with 5 bases between them. This CDR3 is 12 amino acids long. CDR3 loop: CASSTDYNEQFF. CDR3 bases: TGTGCCAGCAGCACGGACTACAATGAGCAGTTCTTC.

This clone was seen only a few times. This chain links TRBV7-9 with TRBJ1-2; TRBD1 matches at 10 bases. V was pared by 5 bases and J by 7 bases, with 1 base of the junction left unmatched. This CDR3 is 12 amino acids long. CDR1 and CDR2 (germline): SEHNR, FQNEAQ (reference sequence). As DNA, the CDR3 is TGTGCCAGCAGCCGGGACAGGGGTGGCTACACCTTC. It yields the protein CASSRDRGGYTF.

The chain couples TRBV7-9 to TRBJ1-5; no reliable D call. V was pared by 3 bases and J by 3 bases, with 3 bases between. The CDR3 runs 12 residues. From germline, CDR1 is SEHNR and CDR2 FQNEAQ (reference sequence). CDR3 protein: CASSFINQPQHF. The CDR3 DNA follows: TGTGCCAGCAGCTTCATCAATCAGCCCCAGCATTTT.

The V gene is TRBV7-3, the J gene TRBJ2-5; 8 bases fit TRBD2. The CDR3 is 15 amino acids. V was pared by 2 bases and J by 1 base, with 3 bases of the junction left unmatched. Per germline, CDR1 SGHTA and CDR2 FQGTGA. The CDR3 protein is CASSLLGTSQETQYF. CDR3 sequence (DNA): TGTGCCAGCAGCTTATTAGGGACTAGCCAAGAGACCCAGTACTTC.